This TCR beta chain was profiled in a study of blood T cell repertoires in COVID-19. About the research overall: Spain, Italy and the United States supplied samples that represented acute and convalescent COVID-19. PBMCs, B-cell-depleted T cells, or T cells provided the cDNA or gDNA that made up the material.

This table comes from immunoSEQ multiplex PCR, and its TCRdb copy is limited to in-frame clones, with some not included. The repertoire has a few hundred thousand clones, 85% to 90% of them found once; the top ten carry about 3.5%. Germline V gene lookup returns CDR1 MNHEY and CDR2 SVGAGI. The CDR3 is 11 amino acids. V lost 5 bases, J lost 14 bases, and 8 bases stayed unmatched. The sequenced sample was PBMCs or T cells enriched from blood (not recorded which). The source is a woman aged 18-29 years in a cohort exposed to, infected with or recovered from COVID-19 (not recorded which). The V gene is TRBV6-5, the J gene TRBJ1-1; TRBD1 aligns across 7 bases. For the CDR3, the DNA is TGTGCCAGCAGTCCGGGGGACAGACGGTTCTTT. This encodes CASSPGDRRFF.